This TCR beta chain came from a study of shared clonotypes between healthy human individuals. Trimming cost V 6 bases and J 8 bases; bases outside gene matches: 9. Germline V gene data show CDR1 as LNHDA and CDR2 as SQIVND (reference sequence). This CDR3 has 14 residues. Clones were sequenced by immunoSEQ multiplex PCR, and TCRdb holds only the in-frame ones, with some missing. The sample includes around 480,000 clones, 75% to 80% of them seen just once. Recent acute infections and vaccinations were absent in the healthy HIV-negative adult donors. The TCR sequence derives from a woman aged 40-49 years in good health. Some clones in this sample may be carry-over from other donors' samples. Sequenced: PBMCs. The chain joins TRBV19 to TRBJ1-4; TRBD1 agrees at 7 bases. In nucleotides, the CDR3 is TGTGCCAGTAGCCCAGGGGGTACGGTGGAAAAACTGTTTTTT. This encodes CASSPGGTVEKLFF.